This TCR beta chain is from a study of T cell repertoires in cytomegalovirus infection. General observations from the study: It was HLA-C-restricted CMV-specific TCR beta clonotypes that dominated the response ex vivo.

As to this clonotype: What it recognizes is unknown.

Each CDR3 protein gets one entry after TCRdb re-called the reads with MiXCR. The sample has approximately 100,000 distinct CDR3 sequences, roughly two fifths seen once. CDR1 is SGHVS, CDR2 FNYEAQ, per germline. Trimming pared 4 bases from V and 4 bases from J, leaving 17 bases between. The CDR3 is 15 amino acids. This chain joins TRBV7-6 and TRBJ2-7; D is possibly TRBD2 (5 bases). The specimen was CD8+ T cells from cultured PBMCs, collected from culture after CMV antigen stimulation. The receptor was derived from a human donor in good health (CMV status not recorded). Some clones in this sample may be carry-over from other donors' samples. CDR3 nucleotides: TGTGCCAGCAGCTCCCCTCGTGGCAGAGGGTACGAGCAGTACTTC. This gives the protein CASSSPRGRGYEQYF.